Here is one TCR beta chain with its context. The data derive from a study of cytomegalovirus exposure and HLA in healthy donors. A multiplex PCR was run with 60 Vbeta primers and 13 Jbeta primers. Clones were sequenced by immunoSEQ multiplex PCR, and TCRdb holds only the in-frame ones, with some missing. This sample has 160,000 or so clones, with roughly 76% found just once. The CDR3 is made up of 16 amino acids. Germline CDR1 reads SGHTA; CDR2 reads FQGTGA. V trimming: 4 bases; J trimming: 8 bases; junction bases outside the gene matches: 9. This chain links TRBV7-3 with TRBJ2-3; 13 nucleotides line up with TRBD2. The receptor was derived from a woman aged 18-29 years in good health and CMV-seropositive. The sample comprised PBMCs. The CDR3 protein is CASSSQAGLAGATQYF. The DNA for the CDR3 is TGTGCCAGCAGCTCCCAAGCCGGACTAGCGGGGGCTACGCAGTATTTT.